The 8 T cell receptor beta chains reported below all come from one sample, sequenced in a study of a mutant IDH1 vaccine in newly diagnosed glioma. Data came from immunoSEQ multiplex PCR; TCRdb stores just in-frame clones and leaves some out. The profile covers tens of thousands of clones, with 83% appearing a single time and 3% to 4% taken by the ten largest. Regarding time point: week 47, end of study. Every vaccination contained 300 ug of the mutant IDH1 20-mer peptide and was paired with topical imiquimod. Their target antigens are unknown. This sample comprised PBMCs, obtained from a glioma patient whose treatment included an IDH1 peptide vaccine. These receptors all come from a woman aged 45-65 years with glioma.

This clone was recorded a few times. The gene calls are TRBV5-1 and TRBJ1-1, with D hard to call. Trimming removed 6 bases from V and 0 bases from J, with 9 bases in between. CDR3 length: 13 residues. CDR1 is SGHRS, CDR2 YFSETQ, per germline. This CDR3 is CASNPGMNTEAFF. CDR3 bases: TGCGCCAGCAACCCGGGGATGAACACTGAAGCTTTCTTT.

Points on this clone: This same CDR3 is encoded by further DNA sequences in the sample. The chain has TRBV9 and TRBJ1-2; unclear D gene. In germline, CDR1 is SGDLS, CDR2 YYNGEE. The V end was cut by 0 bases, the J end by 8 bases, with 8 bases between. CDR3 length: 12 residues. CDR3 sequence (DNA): TGTGCCAGCAGCGTAGGAGGCGTAGGCTACACCTTC. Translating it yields CASSVGGVGYTF.

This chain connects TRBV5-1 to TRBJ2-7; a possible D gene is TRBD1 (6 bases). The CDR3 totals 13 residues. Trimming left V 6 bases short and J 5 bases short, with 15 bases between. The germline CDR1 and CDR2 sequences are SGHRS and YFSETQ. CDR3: CASNSHNRDEQYF. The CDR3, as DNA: TGCGCCAGCAACTCCCACAACAGGGACGAGCAGTACTTC. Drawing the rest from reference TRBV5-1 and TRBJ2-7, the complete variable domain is KAGVTQTPRYLIKTRGQQVTLSCSPISGHRSVSWYQQTPGQGLQFLFEYFSETQRNKGNFPGRFSGRQFSNSRSEMNVSTLELGDSALYLCASNSHNRDEQYFGPGTRLTVT.

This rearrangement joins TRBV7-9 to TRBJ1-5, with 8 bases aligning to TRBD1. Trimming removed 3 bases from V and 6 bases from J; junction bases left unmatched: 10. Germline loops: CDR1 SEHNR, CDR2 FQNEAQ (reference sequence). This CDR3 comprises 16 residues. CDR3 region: CASSFAQGQGGQPQHF. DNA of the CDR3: TGTGCCAGCAGCTTTGCCCAAGGACAGGGTGGTCAGCCCCAGCATTTT.

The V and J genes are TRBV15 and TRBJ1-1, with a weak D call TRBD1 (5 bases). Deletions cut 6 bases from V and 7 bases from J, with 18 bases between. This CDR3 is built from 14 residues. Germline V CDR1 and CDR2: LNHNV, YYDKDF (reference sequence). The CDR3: CATRRGTDGDEAFF. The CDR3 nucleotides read TGTGCCACCAGAAGGGGCACAGATGGGGATGAAGCTTTCTTT.

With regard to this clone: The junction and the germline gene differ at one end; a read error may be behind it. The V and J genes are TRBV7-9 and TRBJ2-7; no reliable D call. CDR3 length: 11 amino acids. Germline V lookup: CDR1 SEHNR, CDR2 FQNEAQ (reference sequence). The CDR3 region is CASSLEGSRDF. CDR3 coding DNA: TGTGCCAGCAGCTTAGAAGGCAGCCGGGACTTC.

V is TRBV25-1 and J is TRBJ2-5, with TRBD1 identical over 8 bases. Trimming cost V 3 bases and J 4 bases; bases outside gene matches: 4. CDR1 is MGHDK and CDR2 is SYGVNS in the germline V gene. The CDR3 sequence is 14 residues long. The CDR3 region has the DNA TGTGCCAGCAGTGAGGAAACAGGGGGAGAGACCCAGTACTTC. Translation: CASSEETGGETQYF. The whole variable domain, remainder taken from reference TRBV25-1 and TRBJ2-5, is EADIYQTPRYLVIGTGKKITLECSQTMGHDKMYWYQQDPGMELHLIHYSYGVNSTEKGDLSSESTVSRIRTEHFPLTLESARPSHTSQYLCASSEETGGETQYFGPGTRLLVL.

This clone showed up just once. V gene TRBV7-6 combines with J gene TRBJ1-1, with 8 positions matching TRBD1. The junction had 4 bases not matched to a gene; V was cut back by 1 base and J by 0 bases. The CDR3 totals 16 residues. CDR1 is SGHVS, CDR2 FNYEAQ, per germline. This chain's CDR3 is CASSLGTGTMNTEAFF. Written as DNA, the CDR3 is TGTGCCAGCAGCTTAGGGACAGGGACCATGAACACTGAAGCTTTCTTT.